The clone carrying this T cell receptor (beta chain) turned up a few times. Antigen: not known. These data originate in a study of early T cells in non-severe SARS-CoV-2 infection. Study summary: Chains were not paired, and sequencing was done on bulk RNA from unsorted whole blood.

Notes on the study in general: Anti-spike CD8 specificities were favored by VDJdb matching, whose results missed private and CD4 specificities.

Attachment of unique molecular identifiers was made to individual cDNA molecules. TCRdb reanalysed the 5' RACE reads using MiXCR and keeps one entry per CDR3 protein. Counted here are tens of thousands of distinct CDR3 sequences, roughly 18% occurring once; the ten biggest clones make up over 8%. This CDR3 comprises 16 residues. Trimming stripped 0 bases from V and 2 bases from J, with 11 bases between. CDR1 is SGDLS and CDR2 is YYNGEE in the germline V gene. The chain couples TRBV9 to TRBJ1-4; D gene ambiguous. The source of this sequence is an adult who was a healthcare worker with PCR-confirmed SARS-CoV-2 infection or an uninfected control (not recorded which). Sequenced material: whole blood, taken at baseline. CDR3 bases: TGTGCCAGCAGCGTAGGGGGAGGGAAGACTAATGAAAAACTGTTTTTT. Translated: CASSVGGGKTNEKLFF.